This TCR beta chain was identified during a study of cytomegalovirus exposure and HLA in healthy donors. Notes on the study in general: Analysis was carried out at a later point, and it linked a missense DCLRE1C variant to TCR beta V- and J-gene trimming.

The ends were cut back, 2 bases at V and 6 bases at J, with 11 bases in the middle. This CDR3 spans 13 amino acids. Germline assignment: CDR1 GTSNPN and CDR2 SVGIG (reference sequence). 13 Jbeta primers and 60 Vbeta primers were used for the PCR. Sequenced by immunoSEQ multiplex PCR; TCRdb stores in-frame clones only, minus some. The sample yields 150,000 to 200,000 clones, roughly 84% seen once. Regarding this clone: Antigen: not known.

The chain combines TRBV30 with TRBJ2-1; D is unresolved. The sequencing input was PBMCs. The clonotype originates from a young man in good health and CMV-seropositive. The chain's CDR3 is CAWSTGLLNEQFF. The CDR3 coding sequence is TGTGCCTGGAGTACTGGTCTACTCAATGAGCAGTTCTTC.